The 15 T cell receptor beta chains given below trace back to one sample, sequenced in a study of shared clonotypes between healthy human individuals. Naive CD8 populations comprised CD45RO-negative cells positively selected for CCR7, excluding terminally differentiated effector memory CD45RA+ cells. Clones were sequenced by immunoSEQ multiplex PCR, and TCRdb holds only the in-frame ones, with some missing. Of roughly 770,000 clones in the sample, around 96% were seen once. Sequenced: naive CD8+ T cells sorted from blood. The receptor source for this set is a man younger than 40 in good health.

The J gene is TRBJ2-2, the V gene TRBV7-7; D ambiguous. V dropped 2 bases and J dropped 7 bases, with 11 bases sitting between them. CDR1 is SSHAT, CDR2 FNYEAQ, per germline (reference sequence). CDR3 length: 14 residues. In nucleotides, the CDR3 is TGTGCCAGCAGCTTATCCGTACAGAACGGGGAGCTGTTTTTT. Translated, it gives CASSLSVQNGELFF.

V gene TRBV10-1 combines with J gene TRBJ2-1; 7 positions agree with TRBD2. With 3 bases clipped from V and 1 base from J, the junction kept 6 bases outside the gene matches. In germline, CDR1 is WNHNN, CDR2 SYGVQD (reference sequence). The CDR3 spans 16 residues. The CDR3 DNA is TGCGCCAGCAGTGACAACGGGAGGTCTTCCTACAATGAGCAGTTCTTC. Translated: CASSDNGRSSYNEQFF.

The chain employs TRBV7-9 and TRBJ2-3; tentatively, D is TRBD1 (6 bases). V was cut by 5 bases and J by 3 bases, with 21 bases left in between. The CDR3 covers 17 residues. Germline CDR1 reads SEHNR; CDR2 reads FQNEAQ (reference sequence). The CDR3 is CASSLETGFGLTDTQYF. DNA for the CDR3: TGTGCCAGCAGCCTCGAAACAGGGTTCGGTTTGACAGATACGCAGTATTTT.

This clone was observed a single time. This chain links TRBV11-2 with TRBJ2-7; no reliable D call. The CDR3 is made up of 14 amino acids. Deletions cut 0 bases from V and 4 bases from J, with 10 bases between. From germline, CDR1 is SGHAT and CDR2 FQNNGV. CDR3 amino acids: CASSLDGPRYEQYF. The CDR3 DNA sequence: TGTGCCAGCAGCTTAGATGGTCCCAGGTACGAGCAGTACTTC.

The chain joins TRBV7-9 to TRBJ1-4, with 7 bases lining up with TRBD1. The V and J ends lost 1 base and 2 bases, in that order; junction bases with no gene match: 7. The CDR3 consists of 17 residues. Looked up from germline, CDR1 is SEHNR and CDR2 is FQNEAQ (reference sequence). CDR3 sequence reads: CASSLGGEQGTNEKLFF. The CDR3 region has the DNA TGTGCCAGCAGCTTAGGGGGTGAACAGGGGACTAATGAAAAACTGTTTTTT.

The chain couples TRBV18 to TRBJ1-1; 10 bases map to TRBD1. Unmatched junction bases numbered 11, after V lost 2 bases and J lost 5 bases. The CDR3 loop spans 17 amino acids. CDR1 KGHSH and CDR2 LQKENI come from the germline V gene. CDR3 residues: CASSPSPPDRGGTEAFF. CDR3 bases: TGTGCCAGCTCACCATCACCGCCGGACAGGGGGGGAACTGAAGCTTTCTTT. The full variable domain, completed using reference TRBV18 and TRBJ1-1, is NAGVMQNPRHLVRRRGQEARLRCSPMKGHSHVYWYRQLPEEGLKFMVYLQKENIIDESGMPKERFSAEFPKEGPSILRIQQVVRGDSAAYFCASSPSPPDRGGTEAFFGQGTRLTVV.

This clone was picked up one time. V usage is TRBV19 and J usage is TRBJ2-7, with TRBD2 identical over 12 bases. With V trimmed by 9 bases and J by 1 base, 10 bases remained unmatched. CDR1 and CDR2 (germline): LNHDA, SQIVND (reference sequence). This CDR3 is 16 amino acids long. The CDR3 is CASSTSGSPGSYEQYF. The CDR3, as DNA: TGTGCCAGCTCGACTAGCGGGAGTCCTGGATCCTACGAGCAGTACTTC.

Points on this clone: The same CDR3 is also encoded by other DNA sequences in this sample. V and J are TRBV5-4 and TRBJ2-7; 10 bases are shared with TRBD1. Germline assignment: CDR1 SGHNT and CDR2 YYREEE (reference sequence). J gave up 1 base and V 4 bases, and 2 bases lay outside the gene matches. The CDR3 totals 14 residues. Here the CDR3 reads CASSPDRGSYEQYF. The CDR3 DNA follows: TGTGCCAGCAGCCCGGACAGGGGGTCCTACGAGCAGTACTTC.

Regarding this clone: The identical CDR3 is also encoded by other nucleotide sequences in the sample. The rearrangement joins TRBV6-1 to TRBJ2-1; D remains unclear. Per germline, CDR1 MNHNS and CDR2 SASEGT. Trimming shortened V by 1 base and J by 7 bases, and 2 bases separated the two germline ends. This CDR3 is built from 11 residues. CDR3 loop: CASSEGNEQFF. The CDR3 nucleotides read TGTGCCAGCAGTGAAGGAAATGAGCAGTTCTTC.

The V gene is TRBV4-3, the J gene TRBJ2-5; D is ambiguous. V shed 0 bases and J shed 5 bases, with 13 bases lying between them. The CDR3 has 15 residues. Per germline, CDR1 LGHNA and CDR2 YSLEER. CDR3: CASSQEAGNWETQYF. The CDR3 DNA is TGCGCCAGCAGCCAAGAGGCTGGGAATTGGGAGACCCAGTACTTC.

The V gene is TRBV25-1, the J gene TRBJ1-1; D is undetermined. V gave up 7 bases and J gave up 2 bases, with 11 bases separating them. The CDR3 consists of 13 residues. Per the germline V gene, CDR1 is MGHDK and CDR2 is SYGVNS. The CDR3 region is CASKELLNTEAFF. The DNA for the CDR3 is TGTGCCAGCAAGGAGTTACTTAACACTGAAGCTTTCTTT.

The chain links TRBV6-1 to TRBJ2-2; D is possibly TRBD2 (5 bases). The CDR3 length is 17 residues. Trimming shortened V by 3 bases and J by 5 bases, and 19 bases separated the two germline ends. Per the germline V gene, CDR1 is MNHNS and CDR2 is SASEGT. The CDR3 sequence: CASSDDAGLPGTGELFF. The CDR3, as DNA: TGTGCCAGCAGTGATGATGCCGGACTGCCGGGAACCGGGGAGCTGTTTTTT.

The rearrangement joins TRBV18 to TRBJ2-3, with a tentative D call TRBD2 (6 bases). V was shortened by 2 bases and J by 0 bases, with 27 bases between the two germline ends. CDR1 KGHSH and CDR2 LQKENI come from the germline V gene. This CDR3 is built from 21 residues. CDR3 sequence reads: CASSPFDLADLFSPSTDTQYF. CDR3 nucleotide sequence: TGTGCCAGCTCACCATTCGACTTAGCGGACCTCTTTTCTCCTAGCACAGATACGCAGTATTTT.

DNA of the CDR3: TGTGCCGGACAGAATCGCCAGGGAACTCCCGCCACAGATACGCAGTATTTT. Protein: CAGQNRQGTPATDTQYF. The chain uses TRBV2 and TRBJ2-3; TRBD1 is a possible D gene (6 bases). The CDR3 runs 17 residues. Germline V lookup: CDR1 SNHLY, CDR2 FYNNEI. Between the trimmed V and J ends, which lost 11 bases and 2 bases, there was a span of 26 bases.

The chain joins TRBV28 to TRBJ2-7; TRBD1 aligns across 11 bases. Germline CDR1 is MDHEN and CDR2 is SYDVKM. After removal of 7 bases from V and 5 bases from J, the junction contained 10 bases not matched to a gene. The CDR3 extends over 15 amino acids. CDR3 nucleotides: TGTGCCAGCATCCCGGCCGGGACAGGGGGAGACGAGCAGTACTTC. It translates to CASIPAGTGGDEQYF.